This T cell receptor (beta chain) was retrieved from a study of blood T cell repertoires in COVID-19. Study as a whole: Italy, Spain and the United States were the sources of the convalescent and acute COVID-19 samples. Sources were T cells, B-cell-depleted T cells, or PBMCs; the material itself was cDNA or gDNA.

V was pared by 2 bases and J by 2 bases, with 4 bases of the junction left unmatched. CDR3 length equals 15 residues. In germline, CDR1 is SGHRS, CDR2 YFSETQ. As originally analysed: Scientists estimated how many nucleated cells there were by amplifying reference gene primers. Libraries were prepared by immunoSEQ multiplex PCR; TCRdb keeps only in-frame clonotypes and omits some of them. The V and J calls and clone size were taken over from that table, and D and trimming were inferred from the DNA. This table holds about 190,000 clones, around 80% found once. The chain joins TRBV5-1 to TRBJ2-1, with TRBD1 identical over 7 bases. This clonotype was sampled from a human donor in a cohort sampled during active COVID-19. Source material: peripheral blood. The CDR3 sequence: CASSFARGTYNEQFF. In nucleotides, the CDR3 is TGCGCCAGCAGCTTTGCCAGGGGGACCTACAATGAGCAGTTCTTC.